This T cell receptor (beta chain) emerged from a study of T cell responses to AZD1222 COVID-19 vaccine. Trimming removed 4 bases at V and 4 bases at J, with 0 bases between. The CDR3 contains 10 residues. Germline V gene data show CDR1 as KGHDR and CDR2 as SFDVKD. Produced via immunoSEQ multiplex PCR; TCRdb's table is partial and in-frame only. The sample includes around 75,000 clones, about 91% of them seen just once. Study results and limitations: Clonal diversity was possibly underestimated, and the donors were mostly white British, with more females.

This clone has just a few counts. Its antigen is still unknown. This sample comprised peripheral blood, obtained 28 days after the second dose of the MenACWY control vaccine. V gene TRBV24-1 combines with J gene TRBJ2-5; D is unclear. The receptor comes from an adult who received the MenACWY meningococcal vaccine as a control. CDR3 nucleotide sequence: TGTGCCACCAGTGAAGAGACCCAGTACTTC. Protein: CATSEETQYF.